The 25 T cell receptor beta chains below were found in one sample sequenced in a study of long-term antiretroviral therapy in people with HIV. Sequencing used immunoSEQ v3.0 at survey level. TCRdb's copy holds only in-frame clones and misses some; the assay was immunoSEQ multiplex PCR. The table has fewer than 30,000 clones, around three quarters seen once; the top ten hold 11%. Sequenced material: unsorted PBMCs, taken 2.1 years after starting antiretroviral therapy. All receptors derive from a young man with HIV.

The V gene is TRBV11-2, the J gene TRBJ2-7; no definite D call. Trimming took off 2 bases at V and 8 bases at J, with 19 bases between the two ends. Germline CDR1 reads SGHAT; CDR2 reads FQNNGV. This CDR3 is built from 15 residues. CDR3 residues: CASSLLEFPGFQQYF. The CDR3 bases are TGTGCCAGCAGCTTATTGGAGTTCCCCGGATTCCAGCAGTACTTC. The full variable domain, completed using reference TRBV11-2 and TRBJ2-7, is EAGVAQSPRYKIIEKRQSVAFWCNPISGHATLYWYQQILGQGPKLLIQFQNNGVVDDSQLPKDRFSAERLKGVDSTLKIQPAKLEDSAVYLCASSLLEFPGFQQYFGPGTRLTVT.

The chain recombines TRBV9 with TRBJ2-2, with no clear D. The CDR3 spans 16 residues. V shed 2 bases and J shed 2 bases, with 13 bases lying between them. Per the germline V gene, CDR1 is SGDLS and CDR2 is YYNGEE. CDR3 coding DNA: TGTGCCAGCAGCGTCTCCCCTCAGCTTAACACCGGGGAGCTGTTTTTT. Its translation is CASSVSPQLNTGELFF.

V usage is TRBV9 and J usage is TRBJ2-5; possibly TRBD2 for D (7 bases). Germline-derived CDR1 and CDR2 are SGDLS and YYNGEE. Trimming cost V 0 bases and J 5 bases, with 14 bases left between them. The CDR3 length is 15 residues. CDR3 region: CASSVGGGASETQYF. Written as DNA, the CDR3 is TGTGCCAGCAGCGTAGGAGGGGGGGCCTCGGAGACCCAGTACTTC.

The J gene is TRBJ2-5, the V gene TRBV7-9; tentative D call: TRBD2 (6 bases). Trimming removed 1 base from V and 4 bases from J, with 19 bases in between. CDR3 size: 17 residues. Germline-derived CDR1 and CDR2 are SEHNR and FQNEAQ (reference sequence). In DNA, the CDR3 is TGTGCCAGCAGCTTAGAAAGGAGGGGAGGTCACGCAGAGACCCAGTACTTC. Its translation: CASSLERRGGHAETQYF. Full variable domain (missing parts from reference TRBV7-9 and TRBJ2-5): DTGVSQNPRHKITKRGQNVTFRCDPISEHNRLYWYRQTLGQGPEFLTYFQNEAQLEKSRLLSDRFSAERPKGSFSTLEIQRTEQGDSAMYLCASSLERRGGHAETQYFGPGTRLLVL.

The J gene is TRBJ1-1, the V gene TRBV7-2; the D is unclear. Germline V gene data show CDR1 as SGHTA and CDR2 as FQGNSA. The CDR3 is 12 amino acids. Trimming stripped 1 base from V and 7 bases from J, with 7 bases between. CDR3 nucleotide sequence: TGTGCCAGCAGCTTAGAGGTCGGTGAAGCTTTCTTT. Translated: CASSLEVGEAFF.

There are a few counts of this clone. The chain joins TRBV9 to TRBJ2-7; D remains unclear. V was clipped by 0 bases and J by 2 bases, with 9 bases between them. The CDR3 extends over 14 amino acids. Germline V gives CDR1 SGDLS, CDR2 YYNGEE. CDR3 sequence reads: CASSVDLATYEQYF. Written as DNA, the CDR3 is TGTGCCAGCAGCGTAGACCTTGCCACCTACGAGCAGTACTTC.

V is TRBV20-1 and J is TRBJ2-1; D is undetermined. Germline CDR1 is DFQATT and CDR2 is SNEGSKA (reference sequence). There are 10 residues in the CDR3. V lost 3 bases and J 7 bases, leaving 4 bases between the germline ends. Here the CDR3 DNA reads TGCAGTGCTAGCGTAAATGAGCAGTTCTTC. Protein sequence: CSASVNEQFF.

This clone was observed a single time. The chain carries TRBV30 and TRBJ1-1; 9 nucleotides agree with TRBD1. Germline V CDR1 and CDR2: GTSNPN, SVGIG (reference sequence). The CDR3 contains 13 residues. Trimming at V came to 1 base and at J to 4 bases, leaving 1 base not matched to a gene. In DNA, the CDR3 is TGTGCCTGGAGTGAGACAGGGGGCACTGAAGCTTTCTTT. It codes for CAWSETGGTEAFF.

The chain combines TRBV6-5 with TRBJ1-5; TRBD1 is a possible D gene (5 bases). CDR1 is MNHEY, CDR2 SVGAGI, per germline. Trimming stripped 0 bases from V and 6 bases from J, with 12 bases between. The CDR3 has 15 amino acids. CDR3 sequence reads: CASSYSGGGGQPQHF. CDR3 sequence (DNA): TGTGCCAGCAGTTACTCGGGGGGTGGCGGTCAGCCCCAGCATTTT.

This clone was recorded once. Mismatch with germline at one junction end may stem from a read error. The chain combines TRBV7-7 with TRBJ2-3, with TRBD2 as a possible D gene (5 bases). Germline V gene data show CDR1 as SSHAT and CDR2 as FNYEAQ (reference sequence). The CDR3 covers 14 residues. This chain's CDR3 is CASSLEGLADTQYF. The CDR3 coding sequence is TGTGCTAGCAGCTTAGAAGGCTTAGCGGATACGCAGTATTTT.

The chain joins TRBV6-5 to TRBJ1-2; tentatively, D is TRBD1 (6 bases). Germline CDR1 is MNHEY and CDR2 is SVGAGI. Between the trimmed V and J ends, which lost 1 base and 8 bases, there was a span of 17 bases. The CDR3 is 15 residues long. The CDR3 bases are TGTGCCAGCAGTTACTTAGCGGAGGGGGGCGGGGGCTACACCTTC. This sequence encodes CASSYLAEGGGGYTF.

The rearrangement uses TRBV5-6 and TRBJ1-2; tentative D call: TRBD1 (5 bases). The CDR3 totals 14 residues. Trimming removed 0 bases at V and 8 bases at J, with 14 bases between. Germline assignment: CDR1 SGHDT and CDR2 YYEEEE. The CDR3 coding sequence is TGTGCCAGCAGCTTGGATTGGGGGTGGAACGGCTACACCTTC. Translated: CASSLDWGWNGYTF.

The sample holds a few counts of this clone. CDR3 in amino acids: CAWSSTGTGLLETQYF. CDR3 nucleotides: TGTGCCTGGAGTTCCACCGGGACAGGTTTGCTGGAGACCCAGTACTTC. The chain recombines TRBV30 with TRBJ2-5; 8 bases line up with TRBD1. CDR3 length equals 16 residues. CDR1 and CDR2 (germline): GTSNPN, SVGIG (reference sequence). The junction had 13 bases not matched to a gene; V was cut back by 2 bases and J by 5 bases.

The J gene is TRBJ1-5, the V gene TRBV27, with unresolved D. V lost 5 bases and J 0 bases, leaving 8 bases between the germline ends. Germline-derived CDR1 and CDR2 are MNHEY and SMNVEV (reference sequence). The CDR3 is 14 residues long. CDR3 bases: TGTGCCAGCAGTACCGGCATTAGCAATCAGCCCCAGCATTTT. It yields the protein CASSTGISNQPQHF.

This clone was recorded only once. The CDR3 loop reads CASSGTRSYEQYF. In nucleotides, the CDR3 is TGTGCCAGCAGCGGGACGAGATCCTACGAGCAGTACTTC. This chain links TRBV5-4 with TRBJ2-7, with D perhaps assigned TRBD1 or TRBD2 (5 bases each). Trimming shortened V by 4 bases and J by 1 base, and 9 bases separated the two germline ends. From germline, CDR1 is SGHNT and CDR2 YYREEE (reference sequence). CDR3 length equals 13 residues.

This chain links TRBV7-9 with TRBJ1-4; D remains unclear. Germline V gene sequence: CDR1 SEHNR, CDR2 FQNEAQ (reference sequence). The germline V and J ends were trimmed by 8 bases and 0 bases, with 13 bases remaining between them. The CDR3 extends over 15 amino acids. CDR3 amino acids: CASHQVGATNEKLFF. CDR3 DNA: TGTGCCAGCCACCAAGTGGGTGCAACTAATGAAAAACTGTTTTTT. The whole variable domain, remainder taken from reference TRBV7-9 and TRBJ1-4, is DTGVSQNPRHKITKRGQNVTFRCDPISEHNRLYWYRQTLGQGPEFLTYFQNEAQLEKSRLLSDRFSAERPKGSFSTLEIQRTEQGDSAMYLCASHQVGATNEKLFFGSGTQLSVL.

This clone was seen a few times. The V gene is TRBV7-9, the J gene TRBJ1-2, with D maybe TRBD1 (5 bases). CDR3 length equals 11 residues. Germline CDR1 and CDR2: SEHNR and FQNEAQ (reference sequence). Trimming stripped 6 bases from V and 7 bases from J, with 9 bases between. The CDR3 spells CASRNGGGYTF. The CDR3 region has the DNA TGTGCCAGCAGGAACGGGGGTGGCTACACCTTC.

This sequence joins TRBV9 and TRBJ1-1; D unresolved. The CDR3 is 14 residues long. The germline CDR1 and CDR2 sequences are SGDLS and YYNGEE. V gave up 0 bases and J gave up 0 bases, with 6 bases separating them. CDR3: CASSVGRMNTEAFF. In DNA, the CDR3 is TGTGCCAGCAGCGTAGGAAGAATGAACACTGAAGCTTTCTTT.

This clone was seen only a few times. The chain joins TRBV28 to TRBJ1-6; possible D gene TRBD1, 5 bases. The germline gives CDR1 MDHEN, CDR2 SYDVKM. The CDR3 runs 16 residues. V lost 2 bases and J 5 bases, leaving 13 bases between the germline ends. The CDR3 nucleotides read TGTGCCAGCAGTTTAGGGGTGGGGGGGAATAATTCACCCCTCCACTTT. It translates to CASSLGVGGNNSPLHF.

This chain connects TRBV19 to TRBJ1-4, with D possibly matching TRBD1 (5 bases). Trimming shortened V by 9 bases and J by 0 bases, and 17 bases separated the two germline ends. This CDR3 region has 16 residues. Per germline, CDR1 LNHDA and CDR2 SQIVND (reference sequence). The CDR3 DNA reads as TGTGCCAGCGCCCCGGGGCACCTTGCAACTAATGAAAAACTGTTTTTT. Its translation is CASAPGHLATNEKLFF.

J is TRBJ2-6 and V is TRBV5-8; 9 nucleotides line up with TRBD1. Trimming took 0 bases from V and 0 from J; bases not matched to a gene: 4. The length of the CDR3 is 18 residues. The germline V gene encodes CDR1 SGHTS and CDR2 YDEGEE. The CDR3 nucleotides read TGTGCCAGCAGCTTGGCGGGGACAGGGTTCTCTGGGGCCAACGTCCTGACTTTC. This codes for CASSLAGTGFSGANVLTF. The full variable domain, in which reference TRBV5-8 and TRBJ2-6 provide the parts outside the CDR3, is EAGVTQSPTHLIKTRGQQATLRCSPISGHTSVYWYQQALGLGLQFLLWYDEGEERNRGNFPPRFSGRQFPNYSSELNVNALELEDSALYLCASSLAGTGFSGANVLTFGAGSRLTVL.

This clone was counted a single time. This sequence joins TRBV5-4 and TRBJ2-5, with 8 bases that match TRBD1. V shed 2 bases, J shed 5 bases, and the junction held 11 bases outside the gene matches. Per germline, CDR1 SGHNT and CDR2 YYREEE (reference sequence). The CDR3 sequence is 16 residues long. Here the CDR3 reads CASSFGQGALGETQYF. DNA of the CDR3: TGTGCCAGCAGCTTCGGGCAGGGGGCGCTCGGGGAGACCCAGTACTTC. The variable domain in full, completed from reference TRBV5-4 and TRBJ2-5, reads ETGVTQSPTHLIKTRGQQVTLRCSSQSGHNTVSWYQQALGQGPQFIFQYYREEENGRGNFPPRFSGLQFPNYSSELNVNALELDDSALYLCASSFGQGALGETQYFGPGTRLLVL.

This clone was detected only once. V is TRBV7-9 and J is TRBJ2-7; no firm D call. The CDR3 is made up of 13 amino acids. Trimming took off 4 bases at V and 0 bases at J, with 7 bases between the two ends. Germline V gene lookup returns CDR1 SEHNR and CDR2 FQNEAQ (reference sequence). The CDR3 nucleotides are TGTGCCAGCAGCTCCAAAAGCTCCTACGAGCAGTACTTC. Its translation is CASSSKSSYEQYF.

This clone was seen only once. The chain couples TRBV9 to TRBJ1-4, with TRBD1 matching over 9 bases. CDR1 is SGDLS and CDR2 is YYNGEE in the germline V gene. The CDR3 sequence is 16 residues long. J lost 4 bases, V lost 0 bases, and 4 bases had no gene match. The CDR3: CASSVGGQGFNEKLFF. CDR3 DNA: TGTGCCAGCAGCGTAGGGGGACAGGGTTTTAATGAAAAACTGTTTTTT.

The rearrangement uses TRBV5-1 and TRBJ1-6, with D perhaps matching TRBD1 (5 bases). Trimming took 3 bases from V and 5 from J, leaving 18 bases between them. The CDR3 runs 17 residues. Germline loops: CDR1 SGHRS, CDR2 YFSETQ. CDR3 sequence: CASSSGAFGGNNSPLHF. The CDR3, as DNA: TGCGCCAGCAGCTCTGGGGCGTTTGGTGGGAATAATTCACCCCTCCACTTT.